The 18 T cell receptor beta chains presented below share a single source sample, sequenced in a study of spatial heterogeneity in lung cancer. MiXCR, run by TCRdb on the 5' RACE reads, gives a single entry per CDR3 protein. The data hold more than 50,000 distinct CDR3 sequences, with less than 9% observed a single time. Time point specified: sample taken at primary tumor resection. Without sorting, whole RNA was sequenced from tumor, nontumor lung or frozen PBMC. The sample was PBMCs, taken at surgery. The receptors come from a female donor with early-stage non-small cell lung cancer.

This clonotype came up a few times. J is TRBJ1-2 and V is TRBV11-2; possible D gene TRBD1, 6 bases. This CDR3 is built from 16 residues. Trimming pared 1 base from V and 8 bases from J, leaving 20 bases between. Germline CDR1 and CDR2: SGHAT and FQNNGV. CDR3 in DNA: TGTGCCAGCAGCTTAGCCTTTCTCGGGGGGCCTGGCGGCTACACCTTC. Residues: CASSLAFLGGPGGYTF. Supplemented by reference TRBV11-2 and TRBJ1-2, the full variable domain reads EAGVAQSPRYKIIEKRQSVAFWCNPISGHATLYWYQQILGQGPKLLIQFQNNGVVDDSQLPKDRFSAERLKGVDSTLKIQPAKLEDSAVYLCASSLAFLGGPGGYTFGSGTRLTVV.

This clonotype has at least ten counts. The rearrangement uses TRBV11-3 and TRBJ2-2; D uncertain. The CDR3 is made up of 16 amino acids. CDR1 is SGHNT and CDR2 is YENEEA in the germline V gene. The V end lost 5 bases, the J end lost 3 bases, and 16 bases lay between the germline ends. CDR3 coding DNA: TGTGCCAGCAGCCCCGAGTGGCTCCCCTACACCGGGGAGCTGTTTTTT. This sequence encodes CASSPEWLPYTGELFF.

This clonotype was detected ten times or more. The chain has TRBV3-1 and TRBJ2-7, with D hard to call. Germline V lookup: CDR1 LGHDT, CDR2 YNNKEL (reference sequence). CDR3 size: 15 residues. V lost 3 bases to trimming and J lost 2 bases, with 14 bases between them. CDR3 sequence reads: CASSQTPISTYEQYF. In nucleotides, the CDR3 is TGTGCCAGCAGCCAGACCCCCATTAGTACCTACGAGCAGTACTTC.

This clonotype has a count of ten or more. The chain uses TRBV3-1 and TRBJ1-4; 7 nucleotides line up with TRBD1. From germline, CDR1 is LGHDT and CDR2 YNNKEL (reference sequence). The V segment lost 4 bases and the J segment 0 bases; nucleotides outside the gene matches: 2. This CDR3 is 15 amino acids long. In DNA form, the CDR3 reads TGTGCCAGCAGCCCCGGGACAGCAACTAATGAAAAACTGTTTTTT. Translating gives CASSPGTATNEKLFF.

The rearrangement links TRBV28 to TRBJ2-2; the match to TRBD1 covers 9 bases. Germline-derived CDR1 and CDR2 are MDHEN and SYDVKM. The CDR3 is 16 amino acids. Unmatched junction bases numbered 4, after V lost 4 bases and J lost 1 base. The CDR3: CASSYRGLLNTGELFF. The CDR3 DNA reads TGTGCCAGCAGTTACAGGGGGCTACTGAACACCGGGGAGCTGTTTTTT.

This clonotype was seen once. This may stem from a read error, because a much larger clone lies one nucleotide away. This chain links TRBV7-8 with TRBJ1-5, with 7 positions matching TRBD1. CDR1 and CDR2 from the germline V gene are SGHVS and FQNEAQ. This CDR3 is built from 14 residues. The CDR3 reads CASSSDRENQPQRF. CDR3 DNA sequence: TGTGCCAGCAGCTCCGACAGGGAGAATCAGCCCCAGCGTTTT. The complete variable domain, with remaining parts taken from reference TRBV7-8 and TRBJ1-5, reads GAGVSQSPRYKVAKRGQDVALRCDPISGHVSLFWYQQALGQGPEFLTYFQNEAQLDKSGLPSDRFFAERPEGSVSTLKIQRTQQEDSAVYLCASSSDRENQPQRFGDGTRLSIL.

This clonotype was counted many times. The chain carries TRBV7-2 and TRBJ2-3; TRBD1 or TRBD2 may be the D gene (5 bases each). The CDR3 length is 16 residues. V lost 1 base, J lost 0 bases, and 11 bases lay in between. Germline values: CDR1 SGHTA, CDR2 FQGNSA. The CDR3 sequence: CASSLVGDLSTDTQYF. The CDR3 DNA reads as TGTGCCAGCAGCTTAGTAGGGGACCTAAGCACAGATACGCAGTATTTT.

This clonotype was counted a single time. A much larger clone differs from this one at a single base, so this may be a read error. CDR3 DNA: TGCAGTGCTAGACGCGGCGCAGATACGCAGTATTTT. This sequence encodes CSARRGADTQYF. The chain combines TRBV20-1 with TRBJ2-3; D not resolved. V was shortened by 2 bases and J by 4 bases, with 7 bases between the two germline ends. The CDR3 has 12 residues. CDR1 is DFQATT and CDR2 is SNEGSKA in the germline V gene (reference sequence).

This clonotype was detected many times. CDR3 protein: CASSQDSGTTGELFF. The CDR3 DNA reads TGCGCCAGCAGCCAAGATTCGGGGACCACCGGGGAGCTGTTTTTT. The chain joins TRBV4-1 to TRBJ2-2, with D perhaps TRBD1 or TRBD2 (5 bases each). The CDR3 runs to 15 residues. V was clipped by 0 bases and J by 4 bases, with 9 bases between them. Germline CDR1 is MGHRA and CDR2 is YSYEKL.

This clonotype was recorded at least ten times. The chain combines TRBV28 with TRBJ1-1, with D maybe TRBD1 (5 bases). Germline assignment: CDR1 MDHEN and CDR2 SYDVKM. V lost 8 bases and J 5 bases, leaving 18 bases between the germline ends. The CDR3 is 14 amino acids. CDR3 bases: TGTGCCAGCCGAACCCCCGGTCAGGGAACTGAAGCTTTCTTT. Its translation is CASRTPGQGTEAFF.

V usage is TRBV5-1 and J usage is TRBJ1-3; no reliable D call. The CDR3 length is 15 residues. Trimming left V 5 bases short and J 0 bases short, with 12 bases between. From germline, CDR1 is SGHRS and CDR2 YFSETQ. The CDR3 sequence is CASSEGFSSGNTIYF. The CDR3, as DNA: TGCGCCAGCAGTGAGGGTTTTAGCTCTGGAAACACCATATATTTT.

This clonotype showed up just a few times. V and J are TRBV7-2 and TRBJ1-5; D possibly corresponds to TRBD1 (5 bases). Trimming pared 1 base from V and 6 bases from J, leaving 13 bases between. The CDR3 extends over 15 amino acids. Per the germline V gene, CDR1 is SGHTA and CDR2 is FQGNSA. CDR3 in amino acids: CASSLGAGVGQPQHF. As DNA, the CDR3 is TGTGCCAGCAGCTTAGGAGCGGGGGTTGGTCAGCCCCAGCATTTT.

This clonotype was seen many times. The genes are TRBV29-1 and TRBJ2-3, with 8 positions matching TRBD1. The CDR3 is 15 residues long. Germline V gene lookup returns CDR1 SQVTM and CDR2 ANQGSEA. V dropped 2 bases and J dropped 0; count of bases not matched to a gene: 4. CDR3 sequence reads: CSVENRGDSTDTQYF. In DNA form, the CDR3 reads TGCAGCGTTGAAAACAGGGGGGATAGCACAGATACGCAGTATTTT.

This clonotype was recorded many times. The chain joins TRBV21-1 to TRBJ1-4; the table's D call, TRBD1, has no DNA check behind it. TRBV21-1 is shown as a pseudogene. This CDR3 region has 17 residues. CDR3 amino acids: CASPGGSFWSAKEKLFF. CDR3 bases: TGTGCCAGCCCCGGGGGATCCTTTTGGAGTGCCAAGGAAAAACTGTTTTTT.

At least ten counts were recorded for this clonotype. This rearrangement joins TRBV5-1 to TRBJ1-3; D is ambiguous. Trimming removed 6 bases at V and 0 bases at J, with 7 bases between. CDR3 length: 13 residues. From germline, CDR1 is SGHRS and CDR2 YFSETQ. The CDR3 DNA is TGCGCCAGCACCCCTGGCTCTGGAAACACCATATATTTT. This gives the protein CASTPGSGNTIYF.

Concerning this clonotype itself: A read error may be the cause here, since a much bigger clone is one base away. Lacking the conserved final phenylalanine or tryptophan, this CDR3 likely reflects a read error. The V and J genes are TRBV28 and TRBJ2-3, with 8 bases aligning to TRBD1. Losses at the gene ends were 4 bases for V and 1 base for J; bases not matched to a gene: 4. This CDR3 spans 15 amino acids. CDR1 MDHEN and CDR2 SYDVKM come from the germline V gene. Here the CDR3 reads CASSSTGQGTDTQYS. The CDR3 coding sequence is TGTGCCAGCAGTTCAACGGGACAGGGCACAGATACGCAGTATTCT.

This clonotype was observed many times. The rearrangement joins TRBV7-9 to TRBJ2-1; D is perhaps TRBD1 (6 bases). V was shortened by 6 bases and J by 5 bases, with 14 bases between the two germline ends. This CDR3 comprises 14 residues. Per germline, CDR1 SEHNR and CDR2 FQNEAQ (reference sequence). CDR3 protein: CASRRGGIHNEQFF. CDR3 sequence (DNA): TGTGCCAGCAGGCGAGGGGGTATTCACAATGAGCAGTTCTTC.

This clonotype has at least ten counts. The chain uses TRBV5-1 and TRBJ1-1, with 7 bases aligning to TRBD1. The CDR3 extends over 12 amino acids. Germline V gene data show CDR1 as SGHRS and CDR2 as YFSETQ. After removal of 5 bases from V and 6 bases from J, the junction contained 4 bases not matched to a gene. The CDR3 sequence: CASRLDRAEAFF. The CDR3 nucleotides read TGCGCCAGCAGACTCGACAGGGCTGAAGCTTTCTTT.